The 14 T cell receptor beta chains presented below share a single source sample, sequenced in a study of cytomegalovirus exposure and HLA in healthy donors. 13 Jbeta primers and 60 Vbeta primers were used for the PCR. Some clones are missing from TCRdb's copy, which holds only in-frame ones; the method was immunoSEQ multiplex PCR. There are some 190,000 clones in the sample; around 83% occur only once, and about 1.8% lies in the top ten. Sequencing was done on a sample of PBMCs. These receptors all come from a man between 35 and 55 years old in good health and CMV-seropositive.

V gene TRBV5-1 combines with J gene TRBJ2-7; a weak D match, TRBD2 (6 bases). Germline CDR1 and CDR2: SGHRS and YFSETQ. The CDR3 is made up of 14 amino acids. With 4 bases removed from V and 2 bases from J, the gap between germline ends came to 13 bases. CDR3 sequence reads: CASSLGGTPYEQYF. The CDR3 coding sequence is TGCGCCAGCAGCCTGGGCGGGACCCCCTACGAGCAGTACTTC.

In its sample, this clone was seen a few times. The rearrangement links TRBV25-1 to TRBJ1-4; 9 bases fit TRBD1. The length of the CDR3 is 14 residues. Germline values: CDR1 MGHDK, CDR2 SYGVNS. V shed 6 bases and J 8 bases; nucleotides not matched to a gene: 7. CDR3 sequence (DNA): TGTGCCAGCAGCCGGACAGGGGCGGGGGAAAAACTGTTTTTT. This gives the protein CASSRTGAGEKLFF.

This sequence joins TRBV2 and TRBJ2-1, with D tentatively TRBD1 (6 bases). The germline V gene has CDR1 SNHLY and CDR2 FYNNEI. This CDR3 spans 14 amino acids. Trimming cost V 8 bases and J 6 bases, with 17 bases left between them. The CDR3 spells CASLGAVRGNEQFF. CDR3 nucleotides: TGTGCCAGCTTGGGGGCGGTACGTGGCAATGAGCAGTTCTTC.

The chain employs TRBV4-3 and TRBJ1-6; D remains ambiguous. V was clipped by 0 bases and J by 6 bases, with 9 bases between them. The CDR3 has 15 amino acids. The V gene's germline CDR1 is LGHNA and CDR2 YSLEER. CDR3 coding DNA: TGCGCCAGCAGCCAAGATGGGCAGAGTAATTCACCCCTCCACTTT. Translating it yields CASSQDGQSNSPLHF.

The chain joins TRBV7-8 to TRBJ1-5; 7 positions agree with TRBD1. CDR1 is SGHVS, CDR2 FQNEAQ, per germline. The junction had 5 bases not matched to a gene; V was cut back by 3 bases and J by 3 bases. The CDR3 covers 15 residues. CDR3 nucleotides: TGTGCCAGCAGCTTTGGGACAGTCGACAATCAGCCCCAGCATTTT. It yields the protein CASSFGTVDNQPQHF.

The chain joins TRBV5-8 to TRBJ1-5; weak D call: TRBD1 (5 bases). Germline-derived CDR1 and CDR2 are SGHTS and YDEGEE. The CDR3 totals 14 residues. Trimming shortened V by 0 bases and J by 5 bases, and 9 bases separated the two germline ends. CDR3: CASSLGQPHQPQHF. The CDR3 DNA reads TGTGCCAGCAGCTTGGGACAGCCCCATCAGCCCCAGCATTTT.

This chain joins TRBV5-1 and TRBJ2-3; D possibly corresponds to TRBD2 (6 bases). V lost 4 bases, J lost 3 bases, and 12 bases lay in between. The CDR3 covers 14 residues. CDR1 and CDR2 (germline): SGHRS, YFSETQ. CDR3 amino acids: CASSVTRKTDTQYF. In nucleotides, the CDR3 is TGCGCCAGCAGCGTGACTAGGAAAACAGATACGCAGTATTTT.

The V gene is TRBV28, the J gene TRBJ1-2; D unclear. Germline CDR1 and CDR2: MDHEN and SYDVKM. V was pared by 3 bases and J by 4 bases, with 9 bases between. CDR3 length: 13 residues. CDR3 sequence (DNA): TGTGCCAGCAGTTTCTCCCTTCCCTATGGCTACACCTTC. This sequence encodes CASSFSLPYGYTF.

The chain combines TRBV4-1 with TRBJ1-2; no clear D gene. V lost 1 base and J lost 2, with 5 bases in between. The CDR3 totals 13 residues. Germline values: CDR1 MGHRA, CDR2 YSYEKL. The DNA of the CDR3 is TGCGCCAGCAGCCAAGTGAGCAACTATGGCTACACCTTC. It encodes CASSQVSNYGYTF.

This clone appeared a few times. Different DNA sequences within this sample yield the same CDR3. The chain recombines TRBV29-1 with TRBJ2-1; no clear D gene. The germline V gene has CDR1 SQVTM and CDR2 ANQGSEA. The V and J ends lost 6 bases and 9 bases respectively, with 6 bases between them. There are 9 residues in the CDR3. The CDR3 nucleotides are TGCAGCGTGGCAGGTGAGCAGTTCTTC. The encoded protein is CSVAGEQFF.

J is TRBJ1-1 and V is TRBV2; D is uncertain. The V gene lost 6 bases and the J gene lost 3 bases, with 8 bases spanning the gap. This CDR3 is 12 amino acids long. Germline V gene data show CDR1 as SNHLY and CDR2 as FYNNEI. The chain's CDR3 is CASRQRHTEAFF. CDR3 DNA sequence: TGTGCCAGCAGACAGAGACACACTGAAGCTTTCTTT.

The V and J genes are TRBV2 and TRBJ1-2, with TRBD1 matching 7 bases. This CDR3 comprises 16 residues. From germline, CDR1 is SNHLY and CDR2 FYNNEI. J was trimmed by 0 bases and V by 6 bases; bases with no gene match: 10. The CDR3 DNA is TGTGCCAGCAGCAATGGGGGACAGAGGTCTAACTATGGCTACACCTTC. Encoded protein: CASSNGGQRSNYGYTF.

The genes are TRBV5-1 and TRBJ2-5, with D possibly matching TRBD2 (5 bases). The DNA matches TRBJ2-7 better at its end, which makes the J call doubtful. This CDR3 has 16 amino acids. Per germline, CDR1 SGHRS and CDR2 YFSETQ. The CDR3 reads CASSLGLAEYTYEQYF. The CDR3 DNA sequence: TGCGCCAGCAGCTTGGGGCTAGCTGAATATACCTACGAGCAGTACTTC.

The chain recombines TRBV28 with TRBJ1-5; D not resolved. CDR3 length: 14 residues. The germline V gene has CDR1 MDHEN and CDR2 SYDVKM. V was shortened by 3 bases and J by 2 bases, with 8 bases between the two germline ends. In DNA form, the CDR3 reads TGTGCCAGCAGTTTTAGGAGCGGCAATCAGCCCCAGCATTTT. Its protein product is CASSFRSGNQPQHF.